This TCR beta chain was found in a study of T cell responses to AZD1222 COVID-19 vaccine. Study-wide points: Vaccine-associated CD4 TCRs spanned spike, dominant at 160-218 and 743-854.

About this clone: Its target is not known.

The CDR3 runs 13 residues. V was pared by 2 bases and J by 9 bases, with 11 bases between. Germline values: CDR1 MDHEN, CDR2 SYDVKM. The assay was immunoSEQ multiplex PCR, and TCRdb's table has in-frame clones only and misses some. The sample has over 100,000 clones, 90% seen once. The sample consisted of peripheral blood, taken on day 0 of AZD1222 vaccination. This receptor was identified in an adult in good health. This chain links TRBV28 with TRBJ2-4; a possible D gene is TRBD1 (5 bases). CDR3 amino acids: CASSLSRGGIQYF. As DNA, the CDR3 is TGTGCCAGCAGTTTAAGTAGGGGCGGCATTCAGTACTTC.